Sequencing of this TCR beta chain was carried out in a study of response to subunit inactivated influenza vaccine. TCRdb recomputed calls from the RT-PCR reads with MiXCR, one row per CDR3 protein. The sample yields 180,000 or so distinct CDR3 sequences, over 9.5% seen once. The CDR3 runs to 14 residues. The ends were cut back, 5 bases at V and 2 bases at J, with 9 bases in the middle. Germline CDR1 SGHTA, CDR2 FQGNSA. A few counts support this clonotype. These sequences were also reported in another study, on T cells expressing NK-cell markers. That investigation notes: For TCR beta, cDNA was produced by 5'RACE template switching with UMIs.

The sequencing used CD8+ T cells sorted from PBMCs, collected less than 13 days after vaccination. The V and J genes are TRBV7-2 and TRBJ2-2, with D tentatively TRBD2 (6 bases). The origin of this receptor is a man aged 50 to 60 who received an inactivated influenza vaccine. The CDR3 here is CASSGTDNTGELFF. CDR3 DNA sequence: TGTGCCAGCAGCGGGACTGACAACACCGGGGAGCTGTTTTTT. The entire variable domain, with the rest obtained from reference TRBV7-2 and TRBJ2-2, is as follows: GAGVSQSPSNKVTEKGKDVELRCDPISGHTALYWYRQSLGQGLEFLIYFQGNSAPDKSGLPSDRFSAERTGGSVSTLTIQRTQQEDSAVYLCASSGTDNTGELFFGEGSRLTVL.